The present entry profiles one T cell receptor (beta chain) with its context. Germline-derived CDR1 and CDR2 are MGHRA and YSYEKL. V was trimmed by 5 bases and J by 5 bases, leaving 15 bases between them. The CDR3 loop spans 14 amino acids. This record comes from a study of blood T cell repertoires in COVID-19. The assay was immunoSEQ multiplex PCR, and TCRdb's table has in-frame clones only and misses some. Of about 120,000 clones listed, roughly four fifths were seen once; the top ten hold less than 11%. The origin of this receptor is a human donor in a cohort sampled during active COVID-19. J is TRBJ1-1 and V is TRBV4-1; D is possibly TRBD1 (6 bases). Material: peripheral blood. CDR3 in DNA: TGCGCCAGCAGCAGAAGGGGGGGTGGGACTGAAGCTTTCTTT. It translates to CASSRRGGGTEAFF.